Shown below are 32 T cell receptor beta chains from a single sample sequenced in a study of T cell clonality in common variable immunodeficiency. Profiling relied on immunoSEQ multiplex PCR, and the TCRdb table lists in-frame clones only, not all of them. The sample lists about 43,000 clones, none appearing once, the ten largest making up 2.1%. The sequencing input was peripheral blood mononuclear cells. The receptors were sampled from a person between 18 and 75 years old in good health.

This clone was counted at least ten times. The CDR3 sequence is CSVSFYTGELFF. CDR3 DNA (partial): TGCAGTGTTTCCTTCTACACCGGGGAG. V gene TRBV20-1 combines with J gene TRBJ2-2, with D uncertain. The read terminates 3 residues ahead of where the CDR3 ends, so the germline J gene completes it. The CDR3 is 12 amino acids. Trimming stripped 7 bases from V and 3 bases from J, with 9 bases between. Germline CDR1 and CDR2: DFQATT and SNEGSKA (reference sequence).

In this sample, this clone turned up many times. The read terminates 3 residues before the CDR3 end, so the remaining end is supplied by the germline J gene. The V gene is TRBV6-1, the J gene TRBJ1-2; TRBD1 is a possible D gene (6 bases). Germline V gene sequence: CDR1 MNHNS, CDR2 SASEGT. Trimming removed 2 bases at V and 6 bases at J, with 19 bases between. This CDR3 is built from 16 residues. The covered CDR3 bases are TGTGCCAGCAGTGAAATGGCGGCAGGGAGGGACAATGGC. Translating it yields CASSEMAAGRDNG. The entire CDR3 is CASSEMAAGRDNGYTF.

In regard to this clone: Read coverage stops 3 residues before the CDR3 terminus; the germline J gene supplies the remainder. The chain recombines TRBV19 with TRBJ1-2, with D tentatively TRBD1 (6 bases). The CDR3 has 14 residues. CDR1 and CDR2 (germline): LNHDA, SQIVND (reference sequence). The DNA read from the CDR3 is TGTGCCAGTAGTATAGTTGGAGGGGACAACGAC. It encodes CASSIVGGDND. From start to end, the CDR3 is CASSIVGGDNDYTF. The full variable domain, rest sourced from reference TRBV19 and TRBJ1-2, is DGGITQSPKYLFRKEGQNVTLSCEQNLNHDAMYWYRQDPGQGLRLIYYSQIVNDFQKGDIAEGYSVSREKKESFPLTVTSAQKNPTAFYLCASSIVGGDNDYTFGSGTRLTVV.

This clone was found a few times. Incomplete CDR3 DNA: TGCAGTGCCCCGGACAGGGAGGGATATGGC. Translation: CSAPDREGYG. The full CDR3 reads CSAPDREGYGYTF. J is TRBJ1-2 and V is TRBV20-1; TRBD1 aligns across 8 bases. The read ends 3 residues before the CDR3 terminus; that terminus is restored from the germline J gene. CDR1 and CDR2 (germline): DFQATT, SNEGSKA (reference sequence). This CDR3 comprises 13 residues. V dropped 6 bases and J dropped 5; count of bases not matched to a gene: 8.

This clone has ten or more counts. CDR3: CSGGQGGGYTF. The CDR3 bases that were read are TGCAGCGGCGGACAGGGTGGTGGC. The rearrangement links TRBV29-1 to TRBJ1-2; TRBD1 matches 8 bases. The CDR3 end is not reached by the read, which stops 3 residues before it; the germline J gene fills it in. The CDR3 is made up of 11 amino acids. J was trimmed by 7 bases and V by 7 bases; bases with no gene match: 5. Germline V gene data show CDR1 as SQVTM and CDR2 as ANQGSEA. The full variable domain, in which reference TRBV29-1 and TRBJ1-2 provide the parts outside the CDR3, is SAVISQKPSRDICQRGTSLTIQCQVDSQVTMMFWYRQQPGQSLTLIATANQGSEATYESGFVIDKFPISRPNLTFSTLTVSNMSPEDSSIYLCSGGQGGGYTFGSGTRLTVV.

This clone has ten or more counts. The observed sequence ends 3 residues before the CDR3 terminus, with the missing tail filled in from the germline J gene. The gene calls are TRBV30 and TRBJ2-1; TRBD2 aligns across 9 bases. The germline gives CDR1 GTSNPN, CDR2 SVGIG (reference sequence). The CDR3 sequence is 14 residues long. The V and J ends lost 2 bases and 8 bases, in that order; junction bases with no gene match: 7. CDR3 DNA (partial): TGTGCCTGGAGTTCTTCTAGCGGGGTCTATGAG. Translation: CAWSSSSGVYE. The whole CDR3 sequence is CAWSSSSGVYEQFF. Using reference TRBV30 and TRBJ2-1 for the parts outside the CDR3, the full variable domain is SQTIHQWPATLVQPVGSPLSLECTVEGTSNPNLYWYRQAAGRGLQLLFYSVGIGQISSEVPQNLSASRPQDRQFILSSKKLLLSDSGFYLCAWSSSSGVYEQFFGPGTRLTVL.

This clone was observed at least ten times. The sequenced fragment ends 3 residues before the CDR3 boundary, so the rest is inferred from the germline J gene. This rearrangement joins TRBV30 to TRBJ2-6; 8 bases align to TRBD2. CDR3 length: 17 amino acids. Germline V gives CDR1 GTSNPN, CDR2 SVGIG (reference sequence). The trim removed 4 bases at V and 1 base at J, leaving 9 bases unmatched. CDR3 in amino acids: CAWTGGRGWSGANVLTF. The sequenced CDR3 bases are TGTGCCTGGACGGGGGGGAGAGGATGGTCTGGGGCCAACGTC.

This clone was found many times. The read falls 3 residues short of the CDR3 end, and the missing part is taken from the germline J gene. This chain links TRBV19 with TRBJ2-5, with D perhaps TRBD1 or TRBD2 (7 bases each). V was shortened by 3 bases and J by 5 bases, with 16 bases between the two germline ends. The CDR3 contains 15 residues. The germline gives CDR1 LNHDA, CDR2 SQIVND (reference sequence). Incomplete CDR3 DNA: TGTGCCAGTAGTATGCAGGGAGGGGGCAGGGAGACC. Encoded protein: CASSMQGGGRET. The whole CDR3 is CASSMQGGGRETQYF.

This clone has ten or more counts. The read gets to within 3 residues of the CDR3 end, and the germline J gene fills in the rest. The chain employs TRBV20-1 and TRBJ2-7, with 10 bases that match TRBD1. Germline V gene data show CDR1 as DFQATT and CDR2 as SNEGSKA (reference sequence). Trimming took 5 bases from V and 0 from J; bases not matched to a gene: 4. The CDR3 sequence is 14 residues long. CDR3 DNA (partial): TGCAGTGCTTCCCGGGACAGGGGCTCCTACGAG. Translated: CSASRDRGSYE. The full-length CDR3 reads as CSASRDRGSYEQYF.

This clone was seen repeatedly, ten times or more. The observed sequence ends 3 residues before the CDR3 terminus, with the missing tail filled in from the germline J gene. The chain employs TRBV29-1 and TRBJ2-1; D is possibly TRBD2 (6 bases). This CDR3 comprises 16 residues. Trimming took 4 bases from V and 0 from J, leaving 16 bases between them. From germline, CDR1 is SQVTM and CDR2 ANQGSEA. The covered CDR3 bases are TGCAGCGTTGGGGCAAGGGACTCCGGCTCCTACAATGAG. It yields the protein CSVGARDSGSYNE. The complete CDR3 sequence is CSVGARDSGSYNEQFF.

In this sample, this clone turned up many times. The sequenced fragment ends 3 residues before the CDR3 boundary, so the rest is inferred from the germline J gene. The V and J genes are TRBV28 and TRBJ1-1, with D maybe TRBD1 (5 bases). CDR1 and CDR2 from the germline V gene are MDHEN and SYDVKM. The CDR3 extends over 14 amino acids. V was cut by 3 bases and J by 4 bases, with 12 bases left in between. CDR3 DNA, as far as it was read: TGTGCCAGCAGTTTCGGCAGGGAGGGCACTGAA. It codes for CASSFGREGTE. The CDR3 as a whole reads CASSFGREGTEAFF.

This clone appeared many times. The sequenced fragment ends 3 residues before the CDR3 boundary, so the rest is inferred from the germline J gene. The genes are TRBV20-1 and TRBJ2-1; possibly TRBD2 for D (5 bases). Germline lookup yields CDR1 DFQATT and CDR2 SNEGSKA (reference sequence). CDR3 size: 14 residues. V lost 5 bases and J lost 0, with 11 bases in between. The sequenced CDR3 bases are TGCAGTGCTCCCGGGGTTAGCTCCTACAATGAG. Its protein product is CSAPGVSSYNE. The full CDR3 is CSAPGVSSYNEQFF.

This clone showed up many times. Sequencing ends 3 residues short of the CDR3 end; the germline J gene provides the rest. The chain combines TRBV12-3 or TRBV12-4 with TRBJ2-1; TRBD2 matches 7 bases. V lost 6 bases, J lost 8 bases, and 13 bases stayed unmatched. CDR3 length: 15 residues. The CDR3 region is CASSSGTILGDEQFF. The CDR3 DNA, read in part, is TGTGCCAGCAGCTCGGGGACTATCTTAGGGGATGAG.

This clone has ten or more counts. The observed sequence ends 3 residues before the CDR3 terminus, with the missing tail filled in from the germline J gene. The V gene is TRBV7-9, the J gene TRBJ2-5, with 11 nucleotides matching TRBD2. The germline V gene has CDR1 SEHNR and CDR2 FQNEAQ (reference sequence). This CDR3 region has 14 residues. Unmatched junction bases numbered 4, after V lost 3 bases and J lost 7 bases. CDR3 DNA (partial): TGTGCCAGCAGCTTTAGCGGGAGGGTCGGGACC. It codes for CASSFSGRVGT. The whole CDR3 protein reads CASSFSGRVGTQYF. Together with reference TRBV7-9 and TRBJ2-5, the CDR3 gives the full variable domain: DTGVSQNPRHKITKRGQNVTFRCDPISEHNRLYWYRQTLGQGPEFLTYFQNEAQLEKSRLLSDRFSAERPKGSFSTLEIQRTEQGDSAMYLCASSFSGRVGTQYFGPGTRLLVL.

This clone was counted at least ten times. The read stops 3 residues short of the end of the CDR3; the missing end is completed from the germline J gene. The chain couples TRBV19 to TRBJ1-5; possibly TRBD1 for D (5 bases). CDR3 length: 15 amino acids. Per the germline V gene, CDR1 is LNHDA and CDR2 is SQIVND (reference sequence). With 7 bases removed from V and 1 base from J, the gap between germline ends came to 14 bases. The CDR3 bases that were read are TGTGCCAGTAAGGGGACTTGGATAAGCAATCAGCCC. It is translated as CASKGTWISNQP. From start to end, the CDR3 is CASKGTWISNQPQHF.

A note on this clone: Sequencing ends 3 residues short of the CDR3 end; the germline J gene provides the rest. This rearrangement joins TRBV20-1 to TRBJ1-4; 7 bases line up with TRBD1. The germline V gene has CDR1 DFQATT and CDR2 SNEGSKA (reference sequence). V lost 6 bases to trimming and J lost 5 bases; unmatched junction nucleotides: 9. The CDR3 totals 14 residues. CDR3 residues: CSAGRQGLNEKLFF. The sequenced CDR3 bases are TGCAGTGCCGGGAGACAGGGATTAAATGAAAAA.

This clone appeared many times. The read ends 3 residues early relative to the CDR3; the germline J gene fills the gap. This sequence joins TRBV20-1 and TRBJ2-7, with 10 positions matching TRBD2. This CDR3 has 16 residues. V shed 4 bases, J shed 6 bases, and the junction held 15 bases outside the gene matches. CDR1 is DFQATT and CDR2 is SNEGSKA in the germline V gene (reference sequence). The CDR3 loop reads CSAIPASGSNSREQYF. The part of the CDR3 DNA that was read is TGCAGTGCTATCCCTGCTAGCGGGAGTAATTCTCGCGAG.

This clone was counted many times. The read ends 3 residues early relative to the CDR3; the germline J gene fills the gap. The J gene is TRBJ2-1, the V gene TRBV29-1, with unresolved D. The CDR3 length is 11 residues. The germline V gene has CDR1 SQVTM and CDR2 ANQGSEA. V dropped 4 bases and J dropped 5 bases, with 6 bases sitting between them. CDR3 DNA (partial): TGCAGCGTTGCCCGGGACAATGAG. This sequence encodes CSVARDNE. The whole CDR3 region reads CSVARDNEQFF.

This clone was recorded at least ten times. The read ends 3 residues shy of where the CDR3 ends; the end is completed using the germline J gene. This rearrangement joins TRBV24-1 to TRBJ2-2; tentatively, D is TRBD1 (6 bases). Germline V lookup: CDR1 KGHDR, CDR2 SFDVKD. Trimming removed 4 bases at V and 4 bases at J, with 12 bases between. The CDR3 spans 15 residues. CDR3 DNA, as far as it was read: TGTGCCACCAGTGACCCTGGACAGCTCACCGGGGAG. The encoded protein is CATSDPGQLTGE. The entire CDR3 protein reads CATSDPGQLTGELFF.

This clone showed up many times. The CDR3 end is not reached by the read, which stops 3 residues before it; the germline J gene fills it in. The chain couples TRBV19 to TRBJ1-1; D possibly corresponds to TRBD1 (6 bases). The CDR3 runs to 14 residues. The germline CDR1 and CDR2 sequences are LNHDA and SQIVND (reference sequence). V shed 9 bases and J shed 4 bases, with 18 bases lying between them. Incomplete CDR3 DNA: TGTGCCAGCCCCACAGGGAAGCTGAGCACTGAA. It yields the protein CASPTGKLSTE. The whole CDR3 sequence reads CASPTGKLSTEAFF.

The sample holds many counts of this clone. The read terminates 3 residues before the CDR3 end, so the remaining end is supplied by the germline J gene. V gene TRBV7-7 combines with J gene TRBJ2-1, with 12 bases fitting TRBD2. Trimming at V came to 2 bases and at J to 5 bases, leaving 10 bases not matched to a gene. Germline loops: CDR1 SSHAT, CDR2 FNYEAQ (reference sequence). The CDR3 consists of 18 residues. The DNA read from the CDR3 is TGTGCCAGCAGCTTACGCCCCGCTACTAGCGGGGGGAACAATGAG. It codes for CASSLRPATSGGNNE. The CDR3 as a whole reads CASSLRPATSGGNNEQFF. Looking up the rest from reference TRBV7-7 and TRBJ2-1 gives the full variable domain: GAGVSQSPRYKVTKRGQDVTLRCDPISSHATLYWYQQALGQGPEFLTYFNYEAQPDKSGLPSDRFSAERPEGSISTLTIQRTEQRDSAMYRCASSLRPATSGGNNEQFFGPGTRLTVL.

This clone was observed at least ten times. With the read ending 3 residues before the CDR3 end, the germline J gene is used to fill in that end. The chain links TRBV2 to TRBJ2-5, with D perhaps matching TRBD2 (6 bases). This CDR3 region has 14 residues. Germline CDR1 SNHLY, CDR2 FYNNEI. The V end was cut by 11 bases, the J end by 2 bases, with 18 bases between. The covered CDR3 bases are TGTGCCCGGGGAAGATGGGGGGAACAAGAGACC. This sequence encodes CARGRWGEQET. In full, the CDR3 is CARGRWGEQETQYF.

This clone appeared many times. The read stops 3 residues short of the end of the CDR3; the missing end is completed from the germline J gene. The chain couples TRBV7-3 to TRBJ2-1; the match to TRBD2 covers 8 bases. Germline CDR1 is SGHTA and CDR2 is FQGTGA. The junction had 11 bases not matched to a gene; V was cut back by 4 bases and J by 9 bases. This CDR3 comprises 15 residues. The CDR3 region is CASSSVGGGRSEQFF. CDR3 DNA, as far as it was read: TGTGCCAGCAGCTCCGTCGGGGGGGGCCGGAGTGAG.

Many counts were recorded for this clone. The observed sequence ends 3 residues before the CDR3 terminus, with the missing tail filled in from the germline J gene. The chain has TRBV10-1 and TRBJ2-1; D gene ambiguous. Germline-derived CDR1 and CDR2 are WNHNN and SYGVQD (reference sequence). V lost 3 bases and J 6 bases, leaving 15 bases between the germline ends. This CDR3 is 15 amino acids long. The CDR3 is CASSDQGSIANEQFF. The covered CDR3 bases are TGCGCCAGCAGTGACCAAGGCTCTATAGCCAATGAG.

In its sample, this clone was seen many times. The missing CDR3 end, 3 residues past where the read stops, is filled in from the germline J gene. This chain joins TRBV5-1 and TRBJ1-2; no definite D call. In germline, CDR1 is SGHRS, CDR2 YFSETQ. This CDR3 is built from 13 residues. Trimming removed 0 bases at V and 6 bases at J, with 9 bases between. CDR3 DNA (partial): TGCGCCAGCAGCTTGGCCCCGAGGGATGGC. Its translation is CASSLAPRDG. The entire CDR3 sequence reads CASSLAPRDGYTF. The full variable domain, with the rest looked up from reference TRBV5-1 and TRBJ1-2, is KAGVTQTPRYLIKTRGQQVTLSCSPISGHRSVSWYQQTPGQGLQFLFEYFSETQRNKGNFPGRFSGRQFSNSRSEMNVSTLELGDSALYLCASSLAPRDGYTFGSGTRLTVV.

This clone was seen at least ten times. The sequenced CDR3 bases are TGTGCCAGCAGCCTACAGCCTAACACTGAA. Its translation is CASSLQPNTE. The complete CDR3 protein is CASSLQPNTEAFF. V and J are TRBV7-3 and TRBJ1-1; D remains ambiguous. From the germline J gene comes the end of the CDR3, since the read stops 3 residues before it. The germline gives CDR1 SGHTA, CDR2 FQGTGA. Trimming took off 5 bases at V and 2 bases at J, with 9 bases between the two ends. This CDR3 region has 13 residues.

The sample holds many counts of this clone. Read sequence stops 3 residues before the CDR3 end, and the germline J gene provides the missing end. The V gene is TRBV10-1, the J gene TRBJ2-1, with D possibly TRBD1 on 5 matching bases. Germline CDR1 WNHNN, CDR2 SYGVQD (reference sequence). This CDR3 spans 17 amino acids. Trimming cost V 0 bases and J 1 base, with 13 bases left between them. The part of the CDR3 DNA that was read is TGCGCCAGCAGTGAGTCGAGTCCAGGGTCTTCCTACAATGAG. This encodes CASSESSPGSSYNE. The whole CDR3 sequence is CASSESSPGSSYNEQFF.

This clone appeared many times. The observed sequence ends 3 residues before the CDR3 terminus, with the missing tail filled in from the germline J gene. V is TRBV18 and J is TRBJ1-1, with 7 bases that match TRBD1. V gave up 4 bases and J gave up 5 bases; unmatched junction bases: 7. CDR1 is KGHSH and CDR2 is LQKENI in the germline V gene. CDR3 size: 14 residues. CDR3 loop: CASSLKQGWTEAFF. The sequenced CDR3 bases are TGTGCCAGCTCACTCAAACAGGGGTGGACTGAA.

This clone was recorded at least ten times. The read halts 3 residues ahead of the CDR3 end, with the missing end drawn from the germline J gene. This rearrangement joins TRBV10-3 to TRBJ2-1; 11 bases are a match to TRBD2. The germline gives CDR1 ENHRY, CDR2 SYGVKD. V shed 7 bases and J 6 bases; nucleotides not matched to a gene: 5. The length of the CDR3 is 14 residues. CDR3 DNA (partial): TGTGCCATCACCTTAGCGGGAGGGTCCAATGAG. This sequence encodes CAITLAGGSNE. The whole CDR3 is CAITLAGGSNEQFF.

At least ten counts were recorded for this clone. The CDR3 goes on 3 residues after the read ends, and that part is filled in from the germline J gene. The chain has TRBV5-5 and TRBJ1-2; 8 bases align to TRBD1. V lost 4 bases and J lost 7; bases outside the gene matches: 9. Per the germline V gene, CDR1 is SGHKS and CDR2 is YYEKEE (reference sequence). This CDR3 spans 14 amino acids. CDR3 protein: CASSPRTGKGGYTF. Partial CDR3 DNA: TGTGCCAGCAGCCCCAGGACAGGGAAGGGTGGC.

This clone has a handful of counts. The missing CDR3 end, 3 residues past where the read stops, is filled in from the germline J gene. The rearrangement joins TRBV5-1 to TRBJ2-1; 15 bases are shared with TRBD2. The length of the CDR3 is 17 residues. Germline CDR1 SGHRS, CDR2 YFSETQ. Trimming took 0 bases from V and 8 from J; bases not matched to a gene: 6. The CDR3 DNA, read in part, is TGCGCCAGCAGCTTGGGGGGGACTAGCGGGGGGACCCATGAG. Protein sequence: CASSLGGTSGGTHE. The entire CDR3 is CASSLGGTSGGTHEQFF.

This clone was observed many times. One junction end does not reproduce the germline sequence, and a read error may be involved. The read comes to an end 3 residues before the CDR3 does, leaving the germline J gene to fill in the end. V is TRBV4-2 and J is TRBJ2-7; no clear D gene. Germline-derived CDR1 and CDR2 are LGHNA and YNFKEQ. This CDR3 has 16 amino acids. CDR3 DNA (partial): TGCGCCAGCAGCCAAGATTACGGGTCAGCAACCTACGAG. Amino acids: CASSQDYGSATYE. The CDR3 in full is CASSQDYGSATYEQYF.